This T cell receptor beta chain is drawn from a study of human T cells and chemical hapten exposure. Study-level information: Skin on the upper inner arm, around 2 cm by around 2 cm in size, was sensitized with 2% DPC. Mostly female, the patients presented with alopecia areata, totalis or universalis.

Time point denoted: patch test 2, 6 weeks after DPC sensitization. Treatment in this sample: therapeutic diphenylcyclopropenone sensitization with weekly scalp DPC. This clonotype was recorded many times. The library attached unique molecular identifiers to individual cDNA molecules. TCRdb reprocessed the RACE reads via MiXCR and lists one record per CDR3 protein. The table records roughly 84,000 distinct CDR3 sequences, 10% of them present only once. The TCR sequence derives from a woman in her fifties or sixties with alopecia areata. Some clones in this sample may be carry-over from other donors' samples. Sequences were derived from whole blood, sampled in connection with sensitization to the hapten diphenylcyclopropenone (DPC).

As DNA, the CDR3 is TGTGCCAGCAGTTCCCTACGAGGACAGGGTCATGGCTACACCTTC. It codes for CASSSLRGQGHGYTF. The gene calls are TRBV27 and TRBJ1-2; 8 bases are a match to TRBD1. This CDR3 comprises 15 residues. Germline loops: CDR1 MNHEY, CDR2 SMNVEV (reference sequence). With 4 bases clipped from V and 6 bases from J, the junction kept 10 bases outside the gene matches.